Listed below are T cell receptor beta chains from one sample, sequenced in a study of regulatory T cells in long-lasting Graves disease. MiXCR was run by TCRdb on the multiplex PCR reads, yielding one entry per CDR3 protein. The table records about 470,000 distinct CDR3 sequences, 15% to 20% of them present only once. This same sample was also taken into another study, of T cells in Graves' hyperthyroidism and ophthalmopathy.

Sequencing was performed on peripheral blood mononuclear cells (PBMCs), taken at new diagnosis, from a patient treated with antithyroid drugs. The receptor set was obtained from a man aged 35 to 55 with Graves disease. Each CDR3 is given with its conserved first and last residue. Fields, in order: J gene, clone size, D gene, V gene, CDR3 protein, CDR3 DNA. D genes are given only for firm matches. The size field is filled for only some rows; it gives once, few, many or a size class.

>TRBJ1-1|many|.|TRBV28
CASIREMNTEAFF
TGTGCCAGCATAAGGGAGATGAACACTGAAGCTTTCTTT
>TRBJ2-1|.|TRBD2|TRBV11-3
CASSLVLTSGSYEQFF
TGTGCCAGCAGCTTAGTGCTAACTAGCGGGAGCTATGAGCAGTTCTTC
>TRBJ1-5|few|.|TRBV20-1
CSAEPGRLTRGNQPQHF
TGCAGTGCTGAGCCGGGACGCCTCACCCGTGGCAATCAGCCCCAGCATTTT
>TRBJ2-3|many|.|TRBV6-1
CASSERGSRDTQYF
TGTGCCAGCAGTGAACGGGGCAGTAGGGATACGCAGTATTTT
>TRBJ2-1|many|.|TRBV28
CASSFLSPYDNNEQFF
TGTGCCAGCAGTTTTCTAAGCCCGTACGATAACAATGAGCAGTTCTTC
>TRBJ2-1|few|TRBD1|TRBV27
CASSSTTGVAINEQFF
TGTGCCAGCAGTTCAACCACAGGGGTCGCCATCAATGAGCAGTTCTTC
>TRBJ1-2|many|TRBD1|TRBV6-1
CASRTGTDYGYTF
TGTGCCAGCAGGACCGGGACAGACTATGGCTACACCTTC
>TRBJ1-1|many|.|TRBV11-3
CASLTRNTEAFF
TGTGCCAGCTTGACAAGGAACACTGAAGCTTTCTTT
>TRBJ2-7|many|TRBD1|TRBV18
CASSLRLPGQASSEQYF
TGTGCCAGCTCACTTCGCCTCCCGGGACAGGCCTCCAGCGAGCAGTACTTC
>TRBJ2-7|many|.|TRBV20-1
CSASRIGGSASSYEQYF
TGCAGTGCTAGTCGTATTGGTGGGAGCGCTTCCTCCTACGAGCAGTACTTC
>TRBJ2-1|.|TRBD2|TRBV9
CASSGPTSGGSSYNEQFF
TGTGCCAGCAGCGGCCCGACTAGCGGGGGGAGCTCCTACAATGAGCAGTTCTTC
>TRBJ2-1|few|.|TRBV4-1
CASSQGTTPLWNEQFF
TGCGCCAGCAGCCAAGGAACGACTCCGCTATGGAATGAGCAGTTCTTC
>TRBJ2-7|few|TRBD2|TRBV15
CATSSGTSGRSSYEQYF
TGTGCCACCAGCAGCGGGACTAGCGGGAGATCGTCCTACGAGCAGTACTTC
>TRBJ2-1|many|.|TRBV18
CASSPGWGVAYNEQFF
TGTGCCAGCTCACCTGGCTGGGGGGTGGCCTACAATGAGCAGTTCTTC
>TRBJ1-3|.|TRBD1|TRBV10-1
CASSAGQAGSGNTIYF
TGCGCCAGCAGTGCCGGACAGGCCGGCTCTGGAAACACCATATATTTT
>TRBJ1-2|many|TRBD1|TRBV30
CAWRGTGDGYTF
TGTGCCTGGAGAGGGACAGGGGACGGCTACACCTTC
>TRBJ2-3|few|.|TRBV30
CAWNRITDTQYF
TGTGCCTGGAATAGGATCACAGATACGCAGTATTTT
>TRBJ2-3|many|.|TRBV20-1
CSARPWEDTQYF
TGCAGTGCTAGACCTTGGGAAGATACGCAGTATTTT
>TRBJ2-7|.|TRBD1|TRBV5-1
CASSPIPGQVGVYEQYF
TGCGCCAGCAGCCCGATCCCGGGACAGGTCGGAGTCTACGAGCAGTACTTC
>TRBJ2-3|many|TRBD2|TRBV7-9
CATPGASGTTDTQYF
TGTGCCACCCCCGGGGCTAGCGGGACCACAGATACGCAGTATTTT
>TRBJ1-6|.|.|TRBV6-2/TRBV6-3
CASSSWLDSPLHF
TGTGCCAGCAGCTCCTGGCTCGATTCACCCCTCCACTTT
>TRBJ1-3|.|TRBD1|TRBV11-2
CASSAGQGYSGNTIYF
TGTGCCAGCAGCGCGGGACAGGGGTACTCTGGAAACACCATATATTTT
>TRBJ2-7|few|.|TRBV27
CASSSADEQYF
TGTGCCAGCAGTTCGGCGGACGAGCAGTACTTC
>TRBJ2-7|few|.|TRBV19
CASSILSGSSYEQYF
TGTGCCAGTAGTATTTTGTCCGGGAGCTCCTACGAGCAGTACTTC
>TRBJ2-5|many|.|TRBV7-6
CASSLFGTEGTQYF
TGTGCCAGCAGCTTATTTGGCACCGAGGGGACCCAGTACTTC
>TRBJ2-2|many|.|TRBV6-1
CASLIQGYGELFF
TGTGCCAGCTTGATCCAGGGGTACGGGGAGCTGTTTTTT
>TRBJ1-1|many|TRBD1|TRBV18
CASSMDRGRGAEAFF
TGTGCCAGCTCAATGGACAGGGGGCGCGGGGCTGAAGCTTTCTTT
>TRBJ1-1|.|.|TRBV12-3/TRBV12-4
CASSLVVGGGTEAFF
TGTGCCAGCAGTTTAGTAGTGGGGGGGGGCACTGAAGCTTTCTTT
>TRBJ2-5|few|.|TRBV5-1
CASSLYIQQETQYF
TGCGCCAGCAGCTTGTACATACAACAAGAGACCCAGTACTTC
>TRBJ2-1|many|.|TRBV13
CASSTRDSAEQFF
TGTGCCAGCAGCACCCGGGACTCCGCGGAGCAGTTCTTC
>TRBJ2-1|few|.|TRBV7-9
CASSLVGLALDNEQFF
TGTGCCAGCAGCTTAGTAGGGCTAGCGCTAGACAATGAGCAGTTCTTC
>TRBJ2-7|many|TRBD1|TRBV11-2
CASSPDRGNEQYF
TGTGCCAGCAGCCCAGACAGGGGCAACGAGCAGTACTTC
>TRBJ2-7|.|.|TRBV25-1
CASSVGVSYEQYF
TGTGCCAGCAGTGTGGGAGTTAGTTACGAGCAGTACTTC
>TRBJ1-1|many|.|TRBV6-1
CASSRLDRTLSTEAFF
TGTGCCAGCAGTCGCCTCGACAGGACCCTGAGCACTGAAGCTTTCTTT
>TRBJ1-2|many|TRBD1|TRBV28
CASSSTGEGYTF
TGTGCCAGCAGTTCTACAGGGGAAGGCTACACCTTC
>TRBJ2-3|many|.|TRBV20-1
CSARAGRGSLGGDTQYF
TGCAGTGCTAGAGCGGGCCGGGGTAGCTTAGGGGGAGATACGCAGTATTTT
>TRBJ2-7|many|.|TRBV20-1
CSAIRATYEQYF
TGCAGTGCTATCAGGGCCACCTACGAGCAGTACTTC
>TRBJ2-1|few|TRBD2|TRBV19
CASSIAGLAGGNEQFF
TGTGCCAGTAGTATAGCTGGACTAGCGGGAGGTAATGAGCAGTTCTTC